A single sample gave rise to the 27 T cell receptor beta chains below, sequenced in a study of T cells expressing NK-cell markers. TCRdb re-called the 5' RACE reads; every CDR3 protein appears as one record, without DNA. The table lists 450,000 to 600,000 distinct CDR3 sequences. Specimen: blood T cells: a sorted CD56 or NKG2C T cell subset, CD4+ or CD8+ T cells, or bulk PBMC T cells (not recorded which). Source of these receptors: a young man in good health.

This sequence joins TRBV6-1 and TRBJ2-5; with no DNA, the TCRdb D assignment of TRBD2 cannot be verified. The CDR3 consists of 16 residues. Per the germline V gene, CDR1 is MNHNS and CDR2 is SASEGT. The CDR3 protein is CASRHTGTSGKETQYF.

The chain joins TRBV7-2 to TRBJ2-1; TCRdb proposes TRBD2, but this gene call is untestable without DNA. Germline values: CDR1 SGHTA, CDR2 FQGNSA. The CDR3 consists of 15 residues. CDR3 in amino acids: CASSLPGLLSNEQFF. Full variable domain (remainder filled in from reference TRBV7-2 and TRBJ2-1): GAGVSQSPSNKVTEKGKDVELRCDPISGHTALYWYRQSLGQGLEFLIYFQGNSAPDKSGLPSDRFSAERTGGSVSTLTIQRTQQEDSAVYLCASSLPGLLSNEQFFGPGTRLTVL.

CDR3 amino acids: CASSLRASLDTQYF. The rearrangement uses TRBV11-2 and TRBJ2-3; TCRdb picks TRBD2, but there is no DNA to check that call. The CDR3 has 14 residues. CDR1 is SGHAT, CDR2 FQNNGV, per germline. The full variable domain, with the rest looked up from reference TRBV11-2 and TRBJ2-3, is EAGVAQSPRYKIIEKRQSVAFWCNPISGHATLYWYQQILGQGPKLLIQFQNNGVVDDSQLPKDRFSAERLKGVDSTLKIQPAKLEDSAVYLCASSLRASLDTQYFGPGTRLTVL.

The chain recombines TRBV20-1 with TRBJ2-7; the D call of TRBD2 rests on TCRdb alone, since no DNA is present to check it. The CDR3 spans 11 residues. CDR1 is DFQATT and CDR2 is SNEGSKA in the germline V gene (reference sequence). The CDR3 spells CSARRGYEQYF.

This sequence joins TRBV20-1 and TRBJ1-2. Germline CDR1 and CDR2: DFQATT and SNEGSKA (reference sequence). The CDR3 is 13 residues long. CDR3 sequence reads: CSATPEGISGYTF.

The chain recombines TRBV18 with TRBJ2-7. This CDR3 has 13 residues. The germline gives CDR1 KGHSH, CDR2 LQKENI. CDR3 region: CASSGNLNYEQYF.

The V gene is TRBV6-5, the J gene TRBJ2-7; TCRdb lists TRBD1, though no DNA is available to test this call. This CDR3 comprises 15 residues. Per germline, CDR1 MNHEY and CDR2 SVGAGI. The CDR3 sequence: CASSRLTTGGYEQYF.

J is TRBJ2-7 and V is TRBV12-3 or TRBV12-4; TCRdb selects TRBD2, and the lack of DNA leaves this call unchecked. This CDR3 has 15 amino acids. The CDR3 spells CASSQEPDYSYEQYF.

The chain links TRBV7-8 to TRBJ1-6; with no DNA, the TCRdb D assignment of TRBD1 cannot be verified. Germline V gene lookup returns CDR1 SGHVS and CDR2 FQNEAQ. The CDR3 runs to 15 residues. CDR3 loop: CASSLVDRADSPLHF.

CDR3 region: CASSLQAPGQGRYQPQHF. This chain joins TRBV27 and TRBJ1-5; TCRdb designates TRBD1, a call that cannot be tested without DNA. The V gene's germline CDR1 is MNHEY and CDR2 SMNVEV (reference sequence). This CDR3 spans 18 amino acids.

The chain recombines TRBV7-2 with TRBJ1-2. Per the germline V gene, CDR1 is SGHTA and CDR2 is FQGNSA. There are 14 residues in the CDR3. CDR3 sequence: CASSLARRSYGYTF.

This chain connects TRBV24-1 to TRBJ1-5; checking the TCRdb D call of TRBD1 is not possible without DNA. The CDR3 has 15 residues. Germline CDR1 is KGHDR and CDR2 is SFDVKD. CDR3 in amino acids: CATSERQGRDQPQHF.

CDR3 residues: CASSGLPSGVYNEQFF. V and J are TRBV6-4 and TRBJ2-1; TCRdb names TRBD2, which stays unverified in the absence of DNA. Germline CDR1 MRHNA, CDR2 SNTAGT. CDR3 length: 16 amino acids.

This CDR3 is CASEAEHEKLFF. The chain recombines TRBV2 with TRBJ1-4. This CDR3 has 12 amino acids. Germline CDR1 SNHLY, CDR2 FYNNEI.

This chain joins TRBV5-1 and TRBJ1-2; the TRBD1 assignment by TCRdb is unverifiable without DNA. CDR1 and CDR2 from the germline V gene are SGHRS and YFSETQ. The length of the CDR3 is 15 residues. The CDR3 region is CASSLEGQSFYGYTF.

V usage is TRBV14 and J usage is TRBJ2-5; TCRdb reports TRBD2, a call that lacks DNA to check it against. The CDR3 loop spans 17 amino acids. Germline V gives CDR1 SGHDN, CDR2 FVKESK. The CDR3 sequence is CASSQDAGGWYQETQYF.

This chain connects TRBV27 to TRBJ2-3; TCRdb designates TRBD1, a call that cannot be tested without DNA. The CDR3 has 15 residues. Germline V gene lookup returns CDR1 MNHEY and CDR2 SMNVEV (reference sequence). CDR3 loop: CASSSRGGPTDTQYF.

The gene calls are TRBV15 and TRBJ2-5; absent DNA, TCRdb's TRBD2 call cannot be checked. CDR3 length equals 13 residues. The germline CDR1 and CDR2 sequences are LNHNV and YYDKDF (reference sequence). CDR3 sequence: CATSSRTRETQYF.

The chain couples TRBV5-1 to TRBJ2-2; the D call from TCRdb, TRBD2, cannot be confirmed without DNA. The CDR3 is made up of 20 amino acids. Germline V gene data show CDR1 as SGHRS and CDR2 as YFSETQ. CDR3 region: CASSSTWTSGRASNTGELFF.

The chain is built from TRBV28 and TRBJ1-1. CDR1 is MDHEN and CDR2 is SYDVKM in the germline V gene. CDR3 length equals 14 residues. The CDR3: CASRIQLEDTEAFF.

J is TRBJ1-4 and V is TRBV15; TCRdb names TRBD1, which stays unverified in the absence of DNA. This CDR3 spans 17 amino acids. Per germline, CDR1 LNHNV and CDR2 YYDKDF (reference sequence). CDR3 region: CATSMGDRGATNEKLFF.

This sequence joins TRBV6-1 and TRBJ1-3. The CDR3 loop spans 16 amino acids. Per germline, CDR1 MNHNS and CDR2 SASEGT. The CDR3 protein is CASSRHATFTGNTIYF.

The rearrangement uses TRBV6-1 and TRBJ1-1; TCRdb's D call of TRBD1 is untestable without DNA. CDR1 and CDR2 (germline): MNHNS, SASEGT. This CDR3 is built from 16 residues. CDR3 region: CASSDAVGGANTEAFF.

This rearrangement joins TRBV5-5 to TRBJ2-7; checking the TCRdb D call of TRBD1 is not possible without DNA. CDR1 and CDR2 (germline): SGHKS, YYEKEE (reference sequence). This CDR3 is 17 amino acids long. The CDR3 region is CASSPKGRDRGAYEQYF.

The rearrangement uses TRBV5-1 and TRBJ2-1; TCRdb's assignment of TRBD2 cannot be checked, as there is no DNA. Germline assignment: CDR1 SGHRS and CDR2 YFSETQ. The CDR3 extends over 16 amino acids. CDR3 protein: CASSLDGLGTSAEQFF.

The J gene is TRBJ1-1, the V gene TRBV19. This CDR3 has 13 residues. From germline, CDR1 is LNHDA and CDR2 SQIVND (reference sequence). CDR3 region: CASHPSLNTEAFF.

CDR3 in amino acids: CASPKEEAGPLIGANVLTF. This sequence joins TRBV7-8 and TRBJ2-6; TCRdb's D call of TRBD2 is untestable without DNA. CDR1 SGHVS and CDR2 FQNEAQ come from the germline V gene. This CDR3 spans 19 amino acids.